The 7 T cell receptor beta chains reported below all come from one sample, sequenced in a study of blood T cell repertoires in COVID-19. Clones were read by immunoSEQ multiplex PCR, and TCRdb kept only the in-frame ones, dropping some. The sample has about 200,000 clones, approximately 83% seen once; the top ten hold 3% to 4%. The sequenced sample consisted of PBMCs or T cells enriched from blood (not recorded which). These receptors came from a middle-aged woman with acute COVID-19.

This clone came up once. The chain has TRBV6-2 or TRBV6-3 and TRBJ2-7, with no clear D. V gave up 2 bases and J gave up 2 bases, with 16 bases separating them. The CDR3 has 16 residues. From germline, CDR1 is MNHEY and CDR2 SVGEGT. CDR3 DNA: TGTGCCAGCAGTTACGGTACAGAATCGGTCGCCTACGAGCAGTACTTC. Translating gives CASSYGTESVAYEQYF.

The rearrangement uses TRBV24-1 and TRBJ1-2, with TRBD1 as a possible D gene (5 bases). Germline V gene lookup returns CDR1 KGHDR and CDR2 SFDVKD. The CDR3 runs to 14 residues. The ends were cut back, 2 bases at V and 5 bases at J, with 11 bases in the middle. The CDR3 spells CATSDSLRGYGYTF. DNA of the CDR3: TGTGCCACCAGTGATTCTCTCCGGGGGTATGGCTACACCTTC.

The genes are TRBV29-1 and TRBJ2-3; D gene uncertain. The CDR3 has 16 amino acids. Trimming left V 7 bases short and J 2 bases short, with 22 bases between. Looked up from germline, CDR1 is SQVTM and CDR2 is ANQGSEA. The CDR3 spells CSGVPLITLLTDTQYF. CDR3 nucleotide sequence: TGCAGCGGCGTCCCTTTAATTACCCTACTCACAGATACGCAGTATTTT.

The genes are TRBV28 and TRBJ2-1, with 8 bases that match TRBD1. The germline V gene encodes CDR1 MDHEN and CDR2 SYDVKM. CDR3 size: 15 residues. V lost 4 bases, J lost 5 bases, and 7 bases stayed unmatched. CDR3 sequence reads: CASSSLRTGNNEQFF. CDR3 nucleotides: TGTGCCAGCAGTTCCCTCCGGACAGGGAACAATGAGCAGTTCTTC.

The chain is built from TRBV7-2 and TRBJ2-5, with a possible D match to TRBD2 (7 bases). Germline CDR1 SGHTA, CDR2 FQGNSA. The germline V and J ends were trimmed by 2 bases and 4 bases, with 17 bases remaining between them. The CDR3 runs 16 residues. CDR3 nucleotides: TGTGCCAGCAGCTTAAGGGGGAGGGCCATTCGAGAGACCCAGTACTTC. This codes for CASSLRGRAIRETQYF.

V usage is TRBV2 and J usage is TRBJ1-5; D call uncertain. The length of the CDR3 is 13 residues. Germline V gene data show CDR1 as SNHLY and CDR2 as FYNNEI. V was pared by 4 bases and J by 1 base, with 5 bases between. The CDR3 DNA is TGTGCCAGCAGTGCCGGGAGCAATCAGCCCCAGCATTTT. Translated, it gives CASSAGSNQPQHF.

This chain uses TRBV28 with TRBJ1-1; 7 bases align to TRBD1. Losses at the gene ends were 10 bases for V and 1 base for J; bases not matched to a gene: 6. Germline V gene lookup returns CDR1 MDHEN and CDR2 SYDVKM. The CDR3 consists of 13 residues. CDR3 DNA: TGTGCCACCGATGGGACAGAGAACACTGAAGCTTTCTTT. This encodes CATDGTENTEAFF. Looking up the rest from reference TRBV28 and TRBJ1-1 gives the full variable domain: DVKVTQSSRYLVKRTGEKVFLECVQDMDHENMFWYRQDPGLGLRLIYFSYDVKMKEKGDIPEGYSVSREKKERFSLILESASTNQTSMYLCATDGTENTEAFFGQGTRLTVV.